This TCR beta chain was identified in a study of T-cell reconstitution after alpha-beta-depleted transplantation in children. In this sample, this clonotype turned up a few times. The TCRbeta library was prepared with unique molecular identifiers. TCRdb called the PCR reads again in MiXCR, with one record for every CDR3 protein. The sample includes approximately 400,000 distinct CDR3 sequences, roughly a tenth of them seen just once. Trimming pared 3 bases from V and 4 bases from J, leaving 13 bases between. The CDR3 has 15 residues. The TCR was taken from a human donor who donated a stem cell graft to a child with acute myeloid leukemia. Sequenced material: PBMCs from the stem cell graft donor, taken from the stem cell graft. The chain combines TRBV12-3 or TRBV12-4 with TRBJ2-1; perhaps TRBD2 as D (6 bases). The CDR3 spells CASSFSSDSYNEQFF. In DNA, the CDR3 is TGTGCCAGCAGTTTCTCTAGCGACAGTTACAATGAGCAGTTCTTC.